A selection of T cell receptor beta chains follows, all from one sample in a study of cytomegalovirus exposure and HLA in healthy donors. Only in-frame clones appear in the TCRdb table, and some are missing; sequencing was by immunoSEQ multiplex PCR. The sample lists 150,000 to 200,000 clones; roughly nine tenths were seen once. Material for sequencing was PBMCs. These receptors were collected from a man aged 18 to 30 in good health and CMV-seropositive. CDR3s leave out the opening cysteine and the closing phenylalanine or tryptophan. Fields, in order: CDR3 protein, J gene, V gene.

CDR3: SVAPGTRGGQQF
J: TRBJ2-1
V: TRBV29-1

CDR3: ASNNGREGTDTQY
J: TRBJ2-3
V: TRBV5-1

CDR3: ASSLVSGETDTQY
J: TRBJ2-3
V: TRBV5-1

CDR3: ASSWGDSPRGEKLF
J: TRBJ1-4
V: TRBV5-1

CDR3: ASSVGQGGDEQY
J: TRBJ2-7
V: TRBV6-1

CDR3: ASSSTHGESDYEQY
J: TRBJ2-7
V: TRBV11-2

CDR3: ASSKKGVTEAF
J: TRBJ1-1
V: TRBV28

CDR3: ASSIRTGAATNEKLF
J: TRBJ1-4
V: TRBV19

CDR3: ASSLASPGELF
J: TRBJ2-2
V: TRBV5-1

CDR3: ASSGLQNIQY
J: TRBJ2-4
V: TRBV9

CDR3: ASRTGAGELF
J: TRBJ2-2
V: TRBV19

CDR3: ASSQRGRTSALSSYNEQF
J: TRBJ2-1
V: TRBV4-1

CDR3: ASSQAGSGWAYEQY
J: TRBJ2-7
V: TRBV14

CDR3: ASSSDRKNIQY
J: TRBJ2-4
V: TRBV7-3

CDR3: AISERTSGSTYNEQF
J: TRBJ2-1
V: TRBV10-3

CDR3: ASSERDRGGNQPQH
J: TRBJ1-5
V: TRBV7-2

CDR3: ASSISYRETQY
J: TRBJ2-5
V: TRBV19

CDR3: ASSNPGTGRYNEQF
J: TRBJ2-1
V: TRBV27

CDR3: ASSLLQGTQMNTEAF
J: TRBJ1-1
V: TRBV5-1

CDR3: ASSSGQGAAGELF
J: TRBJ2-2
V: TRBV6-5

CDR3: ATSKRQGFETQY
J: TRBJ2-5
V: TRBV15

CDR3: ASSTGQGADTQY
J: TRBJ2-3
V: TRBV6-6

CDR3: ASSIEGTGVYQETQY
J: TRBJ2-5
V: TRBV19

CDR3: ASKGSGQTYEQY
J: TRBJ2-7
V: TRBV27

CDR3: ASSMEGFMTEAF
J: TRBJ1-1
V: TRBV19

CDR3: ASSLRGSETYEQY
J: TRBJ2-7
V: TRBV5-6

CDR3: ASSSGLAGQETQY
J: TRBJ2-5
V: TRBV7-9

CDR3: ASSGRQGANRDTIY
J: TRBJ1-3
V: TRBV7-6

CDR3: AWIQAFSYNEQF
J: TRBJ2-1
V: TRBV30

CDR3: ASRRFSATRGEQF
J: TRBJ2-1
V: TRBV5-6

CDR3: ASSFGGLGTDTQY
J: TRBJ2-3
V: TRBV6-4

CDR3: ASSESAGNEQF
J: TRBJ2-1
V: TRBV9

CDR3: ASSSTGRETQY
J: TRBJ2-5
V: TRBV5-1

CDR3: ASSLSGSSYNEQF
J: TRBJ2-1
V: TRBV5-1

CDR3: ASSLGGAYQPQH
J: TRBJ1-5
V: TRBV7-9

CDR3: SAATGSGNTIY
J: TRBJ1-3
V: TRBV29-1

CDR3: ASSTQGLHEKLF
J: TRBJ1-4
V: TRBV19

CDR3: ASRPSRSSYNEQF
J: TRBJ2-1
V: TRBV6-5

CDR3: ASSPSWEKETQY
J: TRBJ2-5
V: TRBV18